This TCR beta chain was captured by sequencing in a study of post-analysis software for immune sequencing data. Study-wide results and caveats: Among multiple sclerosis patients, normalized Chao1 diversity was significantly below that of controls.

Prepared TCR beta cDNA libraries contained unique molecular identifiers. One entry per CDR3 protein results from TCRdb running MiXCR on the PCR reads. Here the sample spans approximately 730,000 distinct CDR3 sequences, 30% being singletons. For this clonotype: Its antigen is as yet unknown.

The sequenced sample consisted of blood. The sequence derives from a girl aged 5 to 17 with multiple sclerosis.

CDR3 loop: CASSNPGTSQTEQFF. CDR3 nucleotide sequence: TGCGCCAGCAGCAACCCCGGGACTAGCCAGACTGAGCAGTTCTTC. The chain combines TRBV5-1 with TRBJ2-1, with TRBD2 matching over 9 bases. Germline assignment: CDR1 SGHRS and CDR2 YFSETQ. This CDR3 region has 15 residues. J gave up 9 bases and V 4 bases, and 11 bases lay outside the gene matches.